This T cell receptor (beta chain) stems from a study of tumor-infiltrating lymphocytes in primary liver carcinoma. Overall study context: Patients were both men and women, whose ages ran from 30 to 69 years. Study conclusions and caveats: Appearing in all five tumor regions was true of only about 7-25% of top clones.

Priming with a constant-region primer yielded TCR beta cDNA from 500 ng total RNA. Sequencing libraries for TCR beta derived from three nested multiplex PCR rounds that used slightly modified ARM-PCR. With TRBV1-TRBV30 forward primers and a C-beta reverse primer, the first two PCR rounds were run for around 10 cycles each. TCRdb recomputed calls from the multiplex PCR reads with MiXCR, one row per CDR3 protein. The table includes roughly 78,000 distinct CDR3 sequences, 60% to 80% detected once. CDR1 is MNHEY and CDR2 is SVGAGI in the germline V gene. The length of the CDR3 is 13 residues. Total RNA and DNA came together from around 18-30 mg of bulk tissue without cell sorting. Sampling targeted five separate regions of each tumor, which included the tumor centre. More than 75% viable tumor cells made up every tumor sample. Regarding this clonotype: As yet, its antigen is unknown. At one of its ends the junction is not consistent with the germline gene, which may arise from a read error.

The V gene is TRBV6-5, the J gene TRBJ2-3; 7 nucleotides line up with TRBD2. Sequencing was done on a sample of liver tumor tissue from sampling region 4. The sample's subset: tumor region T4, right-lateral pole. This receptor was identified in a woman in her sixties with primary liver carcinoma and hepatitis B virus infection. DNA of the CDR3: TGTGCCAACAGTGGGACTATTGGGTATACGCAGTATTTT. Its translation: CANSGTIGYTQYF.